This TCR beta chain stems from a study of PD-1 blockade in classical Hodgkin lymphoma. Study findings and constraints: Reports indicated that newly diagnosed patients had lower baseline TCR diversity than healthy donors did. By cycle point C4D1, TCR diversity had risen significantly in CD4+ cells (but not CD8+ cells).

Time point reported: cycle 4 day 1 (C4D1), after more than five weeks of nivolumab. Each of the patients experienced relapse following autologous stem cell transplantation, and their brentuximab vedotin exposure differed. Germline V CDR1 and CDR2: MGHRA, YSYEKL. Trimming shortened V by 4 bases and J by 5 bases, and 8 bases separated the two germline ends. CDR3 length equals 12 residues. Of note for this clone: Its cognate antigen is unknown.

Assay: immunoSEQ multiplex PCR; the TCRdb copy retains only in-frame clones and omits some. Among 80,000 to 95,000 clones, approximately 86% were seen once, and the ten largest hold about a sixth. This receptor was taken from a human donor with classical Hodgkin lymphoma. This chain joins TRBV4-1 and TRBJ1-1; D might be TRBD1 (6 bases). The sample was peripheral blood mononuclear cells (PBMCs), taken before the fourth cycle of nivolumab. The CDR3 region has the DNA TGCGCCAGCAGCCGAAGGGGGACTGAAGCTTTCTTT. It is translated as CASSRRGTEAFF.